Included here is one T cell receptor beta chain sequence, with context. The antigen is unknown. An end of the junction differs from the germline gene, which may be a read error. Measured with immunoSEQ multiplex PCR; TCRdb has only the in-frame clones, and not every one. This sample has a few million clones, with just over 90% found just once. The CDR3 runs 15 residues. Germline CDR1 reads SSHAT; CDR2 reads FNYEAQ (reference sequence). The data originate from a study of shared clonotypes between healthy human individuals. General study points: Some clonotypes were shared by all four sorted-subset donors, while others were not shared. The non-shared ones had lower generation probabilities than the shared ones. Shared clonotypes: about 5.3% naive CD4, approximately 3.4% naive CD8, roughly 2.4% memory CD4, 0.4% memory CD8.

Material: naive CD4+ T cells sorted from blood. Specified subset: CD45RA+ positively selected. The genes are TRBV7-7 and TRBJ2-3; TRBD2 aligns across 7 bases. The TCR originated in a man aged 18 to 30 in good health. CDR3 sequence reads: CASSLDGGSTDTQYF. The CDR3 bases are TGTGCTAGCAGCTTAGACGGGGGGAGCACAGATACGCAGTATTTT.